This TCR beta chain was profiled in a study of EBV T-cell therapy then PD-1 blockade in nasopharyngeal carcinoma. This CDR3 has 13 residues. Trimming took off 5 bases at V and 4 bases at J, with 11 bases between the two ends. Germline V gives CDR1 MGHRA, CDR2 YSYEKL. A note on this clone: Antigen unknown.

The treatment denotes: AdE1-LMPpoly-expanded autologous EBV-specific T-cell therapy followed by anti-PD-1 nivolumab. Assay: immunoSEQ multiplex PCR; the TCRdb copy retains only in-frame clones and omits some. In the table there are 20,000 or so clones, 70% to 85% of which are singletons. This receptor was identified in a man aged 40-49 years with nasopharyngeal carcinoma. The V call is TRBV4-1, the J call TRBJ2-5; possibly TRBD2 for D (7 bases). The sample here was CD8+ T cells from blood, taken at day -245 from a patient whose treatment included autologous EBV-specific T cells and nivolumab. The DNA for the CDR3 is TGCGCCAGCAGCGAGGGGGGGGGAGAGACCCAGTACTTC. Amino acid sequence: CASSEGGGETQYF.